Below are 24 T cell receptor beta chains sequenced from a single sample in a study of post-analysis software for immune sequencing data. Their target antigens are unknown. The study's findings and limits: Roughly 5 TRBV segments, including TRBV5-6, TRBV5-1 and TRBV20-1, were more frequent in patients than controls.

Tagging with unique molecular identifiers was a feature of the TCR beta cDNA libraries. Each CDR3 protein gets one entry after TCRdb re-called the PCR reads with MiXCR. The table records about 260,000 distinct CDR3 sequences, about 38% of them present only once. What was sequenced was blood. The receptors derive from a girl between 5 and 17 years old with multiple sclerosis.

This clonotype turned up a few times. As DNA, the CDR3 is TGCAGCGTTGTGGGTAGCATAATCTCCGGGGAGCTGTTTTTT. Its protein is CSVVGSIISGELFF. This chain connects TRBV29-1 to TRBJ2-2, with no clear D. The CDR3 loop spans 14 amino acids. Germline CDR1 is SQVTM and CDR2 is ANQGSEA. The V end was cut by 4 bases, the J end by 6 bases, with 15 bases between.

This clonotype was recorded once. A single base separates this from a much larger clone, so it may be a read error. The V call is TRBV7-3, the J call TRBJ2-1, with 7 bases aligning to TRBD2. Near its end, the DNA agrees better with TRBJ2-7, so the J call may be wrong. The CDR3 consists of 15 residues. From germline, CDR1 is SGHTA and CDR2 FQGTGA. CDR3: CASSASGASYNEQYF. In DNA, the CDR3 is TGTGCCAGCAGCGCCAGCGGGGCGTCCTACAATGAGCAGTACTTC.

The count of this clonotype is one. This chain connects TRBV19 to TRBJ1-3; 7 bases are a match to TRBD1. Germline V gene lookup returns CDR1 LNHDA and CDR2 SQIVND (reference sequence). V was pared by 9 bases and J by 0 bases, with 8 bases of the junction left unmatched. The CDR3 has 15 residues. CDR3 sequence (DNA): TGTGCCAGCGCCTGGGACAGCTTCTCTGGAAACACCATATATTTT. Translation: CASAWDSFSGNTIYF.

There are many counts of this clonotype. This chain links TRBV24-1 with TRBJ2-5; D unresolved. Trimming removed 4 bases from V and 2 bases from J, with 7 bases in between. This CDR3 has 13 amino acids. Germline V gene data show CDR1 as KGHDR and CDR2 as SFDVKD. CDR3 DNA: TGTGCCACCAGTGACTGGGATCAAGAGACCCAGTACTTC. Its protein is CATSDWDQETQYF.

This clonotype was detected only a few times. The chain combines TRBV10-3 with TRBJ1-2; 9 nucleotides align to TRBD1. Germline V gives CDR1 ENHRY, CDR2 SYGVKD. This CDR3 spans 15 amino acids. V gave up 3 bases and J gave up 8 bases; unmatched junction bases: 10. For the CDR3, the DNA is TGTGCCATCAGTGATCGGGGACAGGGAAGTGTAGGCTACACCTTC. Its translation: CAISDRGQGSVGYTF.

This clonotype has just a few counts. The CDR3 reads CASRETGLGYGYTF. The CDR3 nucleotides are TGTGCCAGCAGGGAGACAGGGTTGGGCTATGGCTACACCTTC. J is TRBJ1-2 and V is TRBV6-2 or TRBV6-3; 7 nucleotides line up with TRBD1. Germline values: CDR1 MNHEY, CDR2 SVGEGT. This CDR3 contains 14 residues. Losses at the gene ends were 6 bases for V and 4 bases for J; bases not matched to a gene: 8.

This clonotype was found many times. The chain combines TRBV6-6 with TRBJ2-5, with 8 bases identical to TRBD2. Per germline, CDR1 MNHNY and CDR2 SVGAGI (reference sequence). This CDR3 is 16 amino acids long. J was trimmed by 0 bases and V by 2 bases; bases with no gene match: 5. The CDR3 region is CASSYVGGGYQETQYF. Written as DNA, the CDR3 is TGTGCCAGCAGTTACGTCGGGGGGGGATACCAAGAGACCCAGTACTTC.

The rearrangement links TRBV18 to TRBJ2-5; TRBD1 is a possible D gene (5 bases). This CDR3 region has 16 residues. Per germline, CDR1 KGHSH and CDR2 LQKENI. Between the trimmed V and J ends, which lost 2 bases and 11 bases, there was a span of 24 bases. The CDR3 region has the DNA TGTGCCAGCTCACCATCCCCCCTCATGGGGCGAGATGAGCAGTACTTC. It encodes CASSPSPLMGRDEQYF.

V gene TRBV2 combines with J gene TRBJ2-1, with D hard to call. CDR1 and CDR2 from the germline V gene are SNHLY and FYNNEI. V dropped 6 bases and J dropped 6 bases, with 18 bases sitting between them. CDR3 length: 15 residues. As DNA, the CDR3 is TGTGCCAGCAGCGAGGACCGGAGCTCCCTCAATGAGCAGTTCTTC. It codes for CASSEDRSSLNEQFF.

V and J are TRBV12-3 or TRBV12-4 and TRBJ2-3; the match to TRBD2 covers 7 bases. The V and J ends lost 5 bases and 5 bases, in that order; junction bases with no gene match: 16. The CDR3 sequence is 17 residues long. DNA for the CDR3: TGTGCCAGCAGTCCAAAACGGCTAGCGGAGCCGGGAGATACGCAGTATTTT. Translated: CASSPKRLAEPGDTQYF.

Notes on this clonotype: A much larger clone differs by one base, so this may be a read error. The CDR3 sequence is CASSLGRPDTQYF. CDR3 nucleotides: TGTGCCAGCAGTTTAGGGAGGCCAGATACGCAGTATTTT. The V and J genes are TRBV12-3 or TRBV12-4 and TRBJ2-3, with TRBD2 as a possible D gene (5 bases). This CDR3 is built from 13 residues. V was clipped by 1 base and J by 4 bases, with 6 bases between them.

This clonotype was picked up many times. The chain couples TRBV5-1 to TRBJ1-2, with TRBD1 matching 8 bases. Per the germline V gene, CDR1 is SGHRS and CDR2 is YFSETQ. Trimming removed 1 base from V and 7 bases from J; junction bases left unmatched: 9. CDR3 length: 15 residues. CDR3: CASSLTARGQSGYTF. CDR3 nucleotide sequence: TGCGCCAGCAGCTTGACAGCCAGGGGGCAGAGTGGCTACACCTTC.

This clonotype showed up just a few times. A read error may explain this, as a much larger clone is one base away. The chain employs TRBV5-6 and TRBJ2-4; D assignment may be TRBD1 or TRBD2 (5 bases each). From germline, CDR1 is SGHDT and CDR2 YYEEEE. The CDR3 is made up of 14 amino acids. The V end lost 3 bases, the J end lost 7 bases, and 14 bases lay between the germline ends. CDR3 sequence (DNA): TGTGCCAGCAGCTGCGGCAGAGGGACGAACATTCAGTACTTC. Translation: CASSCGRGTNIQYF.

This clonotype was observed at least ten times. The chain is built from TRBV12-3 or TRBV12-4 and TRBJ2-6, with D uncertain. Trimming removed 6 bases at V and 1 base at J, with 4 bases between. This CDR3 spans 13 amino acids. DNA for the CDR3: TGTGCCAGCAGCGGGTCTGGGGCCAACGTCCTGACTTTC. Translated: CASSGSGANVLTF.

Comment on this clonotype: A much larger clonotype is one base distant, so this may be a read error. V is TRBV4-2 and J is TRBJ1-2, with D maybe TRBD1 (6 bases). This CDR3 comprises 15 residues. CDR1 and CDR2 from the germline V gene are LGHNA and YNFKEQ. V was cut by 0 bases and J by 3 bases, with 11 bases left in between. In DNA form, the CDR3 reads TGTGCCAGCAGCCAAGATGAGGGGGGGGACTATGGCTACACCTTC. It specifies CASSQDEGGDYGYTF.

This clonotype was seen ten or more times. The chain joins TRBV4-1 to TRBJ1-1; D remains ambiguous. Trimming removed 4 bases from V and 1 base from J, with 7 bases in between. The CDR3 loop spans 13 amino acids. Germline V gene sequence: CDR1 MGHRA, CDR2 YSYEKL. As DNA, the CDR3 is TGCGCCAGCAGCCTCGATAAGAACACTGAAGCTTTCTTT. Amino acid sequence: CASSLDKNTEAFF.

The chain recombines TRBV3-1 with TRBJ2-3; D not certain. In germline, CDR1 is LGHDT, CDR2 YNNKEL (reference sequence). Trimming took off 3 bases at V and 6 bases at J, with 13 bases between the two ends. The CDR3 spans 14 residues. CDR3 amino acids: CASSQGRSLDTQYF. The CDR3 region has the DNA TGTGCCAGCAGCCAGGGAAGGTCCCTGGATACGCAGTATTTT.

At least ten counts were recorded for this clonotype. This chain links TRBV6-6 with TRBJ2-1; 7 nucleotides match TRBD2. The CDR3 covers 14 residues. CDR1 MNHNY and CDR2 SVGAGI come from the germline V gene (reference sequence). The trim removed 4 bases at V and 3 bases at J, leaving 3 bases unmatched. The chain's CDR3 is CASSFLADYNEQFF. The CDR3 DNA sequence: TGTGCCAGCAGTTTCCTAGCGGACTACAATGAGCAGTTCTTC.

To note about this clonotype: A much larger clone is a single base away; this may be a read error. The CDR3: CGASQGGNTEAFF. In nucleotides, the CDR3 is TGCGGTGCTTCCCAGGGGGGGAACACTGAAGCTTTCTTT. This chain uses TRBV20-1 with TRBJ1-1, with 7 bases lining up with TRBD1. Germline values: CDR1 DFQATT, CDR2 SNEGSKA (reference sequence). The CDR3 is 13 residues long.

There are many counts of this clonotype. The CDR3 nucleotides are TGTGCCAGCAGCCCCCCCAGCGTGTCCGTGTGGGCAGGCGACTGCCTGAACACTGAAGCTTTCTTT. It is translated as CASSPPSVSVWAGDCLNTEAFF. This chain connects TRBV9 to TRBJ1-1; the D is unclear. Germline CDR1 is SGDLS and CDR2 is YYNGEE. The CDR3 has 22 amino acids. V lost 4 bases to trimming and J lost 0 bases, with 34 bases between them.

In this sample, this clonotype turned up many times. This chain uses TRBV5-1 with TRBJ2-5; no reliable D call. The CDR3 covers 13 residues. Germline values: CDR1 SGHRS, CDR2 YFSETQ. V gave up 1 base and J gave up 2 bases, with 6 bases separating them. CDR3 residues: CASSLQRQETQYF. The DNA for the CDR3 is TGCGCCAGCAGCTTGCAAAGGCAAGAGACCCAGTACTTC. Combining the CDR3 with reference TRBV5-1 and TRBJ2-5 gives the whole variable domain KAGVTQTPRYLIKTRGQQVTLSCSPISGHRSVSWYQQTPGQGLQFLFEYFSETQRNKGNFPGRFSGRQFSNSRSEMNVSTLELGDSALYLCASSLQRQETQYFGPGTRLLVL.

A word on this clonotype: A much bigger clone sits one base away, suggesting this may be a read error. This chain links TRBV6-6 with TRBJ2-1, with 7 positions matching TRBD2. V shed 0 bases, J shed 5 bases, and the junction held 10 bases outside the gene matches. The V gene's germline CDR1 is MNHNY and CDR2 SVGAGI (reference sequence). The CDR3 runs to 17 residues. The CDR3 here is CASSYSTIQRGDNEQFF. In nucleotides, the CDR3 is TGTGCCAGCAGTTACTCGACAATCCAACGGGGGGACAATGAGCAGTTCTTC.

This clonotype was recorded a few times. The chain carries TRBV6-5 and TRBJ2-1, with D possibly matching TRBD2 (6 bases). Trimming took 6 bases from V and 5 from J, leaving 14 bases between them. Germline assignment: CDR1 MNHEY and CDR2 SVGAGI. The CDR3 runs to 14 residues. Here the CDR3 reads CASRASGLNNEQFF. CDR3 nucleotide sequence: TGTGCCAGCAGGGCCTCGGGACTTAACAATGAGCAGTTCTTC.

This clonotype came up a few times. V and J are TRBV4-1 and TRBJ2-1; 15 bases match TRBD2. The CDR3 sequence is 19 residues long. Germline V gene lookup returns CDR1 MGHRA and CDR2 YSYEKL. The ends lost 1 base at V and 3 bases at J; junction bases unmatched: 7. The DNA of the CDR3 is TGCGCCAGCAGCCAAGTGTCTGGGACTAGCGGGAGGCACTACAATGAGCAGTTCTTC. Protein: CASSQVSGTSGRHYNEQFF.